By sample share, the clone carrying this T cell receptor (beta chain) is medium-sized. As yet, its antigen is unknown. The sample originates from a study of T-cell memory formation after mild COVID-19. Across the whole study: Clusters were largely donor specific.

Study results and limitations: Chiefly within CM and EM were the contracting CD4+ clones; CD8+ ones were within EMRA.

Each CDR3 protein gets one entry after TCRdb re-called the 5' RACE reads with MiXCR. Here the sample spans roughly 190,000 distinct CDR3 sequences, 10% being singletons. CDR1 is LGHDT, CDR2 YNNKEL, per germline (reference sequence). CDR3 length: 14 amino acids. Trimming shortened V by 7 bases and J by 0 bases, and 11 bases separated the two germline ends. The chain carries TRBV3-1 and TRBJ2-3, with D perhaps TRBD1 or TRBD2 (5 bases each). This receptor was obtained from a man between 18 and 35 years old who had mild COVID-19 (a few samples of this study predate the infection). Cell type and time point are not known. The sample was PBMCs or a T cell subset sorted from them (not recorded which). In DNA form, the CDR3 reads TGTGCCAGCAACTCACGGGGCAGCACAGATACGCAGTATTTT. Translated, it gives CASNSRGSTDTQYF.